What follows are 9 T cell receptor beta chains derived from one specimen sequenced in a study of T cells after posttransplantation cyclophosphamide. Busulfan-fludarabine conditioning, marrow transplant, and cyclophosphamide on days +3 and +4 were administered. Measured with immunoSEQ multiplex PCR; TCRdb has only the in-frame clones, and not every one. The sample shows around 3,000 clones, none of them appearing just once. Sample: PBMCs, taken after allogeneic stem cell transplant with posttransplant cyclophosphamide. The receptors originated from a male patient in his 30s who received an allogeneic stem cell transplant from a related donor, was CMV-positive, and had acute GVHD only. The graft donor may have given rise to some T cells.

The sample holds many counts of this clone. This sequence joins TRBV6-1 and TRBJ2-7; D possibly corresponds to TRBD1 (5 bases). Germline V gene lookup returns CDR1 MNHNS and CDR2 SASEGT. The germline V and J ends were trimmed by 6 bases and 3 bases, with 9 bases remaining between them. CDR3 length: 12 amino acids. This CDR3 reads CASSRQFYEQYF. The CDR3 DNA follows: TGTGCCAGCAGCCGACAGTTCTACGAGCAGTACTTC.

This clone appeared many times. This sequence joins TRBV27 and TRBJ1-5, with D maybe TRBD1 (5 bases). CDR3 length: 14 amino acids. Germline CDR1 and CDR2: MNHEY and SMNVEV (reference sequence). The V end was cut by 6 bases, the J end by 1 base, with 10 bases between. In DNA, the CDR3 is TGTGCCAGCAGCCGGGGGAGGAGCAATCAGCCCCAGCATTTT. It codes for CASSRGRSNQPQHF.

This clone was seen at least ten times. The V call is TRBV5-6, the J call TRBJ2-3; 10 nucleotides line up with TRBD2. The ends lost 3 bases at V and 0 bases at J; junction bases unmatched: 7. Looked up from germline, CDR1 is SGHDT and CDR2 is YYEEEE. This CDR3 has 17 residues. The CDR3 region has the DNA TGTGCCAGCAGCTCAGATACTAGCGGGGCGAGCACAGATACGCAGTATTTT. Amino acids: CASSSDTSGASTDTQYF.

This clone was recorded many times. The chain combines TRBV6-6 with TRBJ2-7; TRBD1 matches 7 bases. Germline V gene lookup returns CDR1 MNHNY and CDR2 SVGAGI (reference sequence). V was clipped by 7 bases and J by 2 bases; unmatched bases: 11. The CDR3 covers 15 residues. The CDR3 loop reads CASNKPRDSTYEQYF. CDR3 DNA: TGTGCCAGCAACAAGCCCCGGGACAGCACCTACGAGCAGTACTTC.

This clone was counted ten times or more. The chain employs TRBV6-2 or TRBV6-3 and TRBJ2-2; perhaps TRBD2 as D (6 bases). V lost 7 bases, J lost 3 bases, and 12 bases lay in between. The CDR3 has 14 amino acids. Per germline, CDR1 MNHEY and CDR2 SVGEGT. CDR3 in amino acids: CASKAGPYTGELFF. The CDR3 DNA follows: TGTGCCAGCAAGGCGGGGCCTTACACCGGGGAGCTGTTTTTT.

Many counts were recorded for this clone. This chain connects TRBV12-3 or TRBV12-4 to TRBJ1-1, with 10 bases identical to TRBD1. The trim removed 7 bases at V and 0 bases at J, leaving 2 bases unmatched. The CDR3 runs to 14 residues. CDR3 in DNA: TGTGCCAGCACGGGACAGGGGATGAACACTGAAGCTTTCTTT. The encoded protein is CASTGQGMNTEAFF.

This clone was counted many times. V gene TRBV7-8 combines with J gene TRBJ1-6; D is undetermined. The CDR3 length is 14 residues. Trimming shortened V by 2 bases and J by 8 bases, and 10 bases separated the two germline ends. Looked up from germline, CDR1 is SGHVS and CDR2 is FQNEAQ. In DNA form, the CDR3 reads TGTGCCAGCAGCTTAAGTTATACGGATTCACCCCTCCACTTT. Its protein product is CASSLSYTDSPLHF.

At least ten counts were recorded for this clone. J is TRBJ1-6 and V is TRBV7-2, with 7 bases lining up with TRBD1. The CDR3 contains 16 residues. The germline V gene has CDR1 SGHTA and CDR2 FQGNSA. V was pared by 2 bases and J by 8 bases, with 9 bases of the junction left unmatched. This CDR3 reads CASSLYGGQFDSPLHF. The CDR3 bases are TGTGCCAGCAGCTTATATGGGGGACAGTTTGATTCACCCCTCCACTTT.

This clone was counted ten times or more. This chain joins TRBV19 and TRBJ2-3; D ambiguous. CDR1 is LNHDA, CDR2 SQIVND, per germline (reference sequence). Trimming stripped 10 bases from V and 5 bases from J, with 19 bases between. CDR3 length: 14 amino acids. The CDR3 coding sequence is TGTGCCACCCAACCGGAGCCGGGTAGAGATACGCAGTATTTT. Amino acid sequence: CATQPEPGRDTQYF.